The entry that follows covers one T cell receptor (beta chain) sequence. This sample is drawn from a study of blood T cell repertoires in COVID-19. As originally analysed: Counts of nucleated cells, estimated from reference gene primer amplification, were obtained. The data were produced by immunoSEQ multiplex PCR, yet TCRdb's version contains in-frame clones alone and is incomplete. V and J calls and clone size are as listed in that table; D and trimming were resolved from the DNA. The data hold 210,000 or so clones, with 86% observed a single time. This receptor was obtained from a woman aged 45-60 years with acute or convalescent COVID-19. The sample taken for sequencing was peripheral blood.

The CDR3 spells CASSDERGRPGANVLTF. CDR3 sequence (DNA): TGTGCCAGCAGTGATGAAAGGGGGAGACCTGGGGCCAACGTCCTGACTTTC. This chain connects TRBV6-2 or TRBV6-3 to TRBJ2-6; a weak D match, TRBD1 (6 bases). The CDR3 runs 17 residues. Deletions cut 5 bases from V and 2 bases from J, with 16 bases between. Germline values: CDR1 MNHEY, CDR2 SVGEGT.